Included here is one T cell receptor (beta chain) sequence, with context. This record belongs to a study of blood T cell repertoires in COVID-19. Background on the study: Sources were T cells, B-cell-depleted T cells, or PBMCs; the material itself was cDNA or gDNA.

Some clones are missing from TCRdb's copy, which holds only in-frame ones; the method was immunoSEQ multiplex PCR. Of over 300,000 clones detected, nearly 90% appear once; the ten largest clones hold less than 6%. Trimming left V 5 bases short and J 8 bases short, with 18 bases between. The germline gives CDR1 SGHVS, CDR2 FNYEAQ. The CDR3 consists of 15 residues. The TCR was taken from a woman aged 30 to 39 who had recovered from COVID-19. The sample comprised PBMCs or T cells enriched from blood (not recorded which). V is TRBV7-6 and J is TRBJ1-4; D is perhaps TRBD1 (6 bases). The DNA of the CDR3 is TGTGCCAGCAGCCCTCAGACAGGCCCGGGGGAAAAACTGTTTTTT. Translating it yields CASSPQTGPGEKLFF. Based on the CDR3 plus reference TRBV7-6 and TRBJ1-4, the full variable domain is GAGVSQSPRYKVTKRGQDVALRCDPISGHVSLYWYRQALGQGPEFLTYFNYEAQQDKSGLPNDRFSAERPEGSISTLTIQRTEQRDSAMYRCASSPQTGPGEKLFFGSGTQLSVL.